The 31 T cell receptor beta chains below come from one sample, sequenced in a study of T cell responses to AZD1222 COVID-19 vaccine. Here immunoSEQ multiplex PCR was the method, and the copy in TCRdb shows in-frame clones only, minus some. This sample has tens of thousands of clones, with 80% to 95% found just once. The starting material was peripheral blood, obtained 28 days after the second AZD1222 dose. All receptors come from an adult who received the AZD1222 COVID-19 vaccine.

This chain joins TRBV2 and TRBJ2-7; D not certain. Germline V CDR1 and CDR2: SNHLY, FYNNEI. The CDR3 is made up of 12 amino acids. The V and J ends lost 4 bases and 4 bases respectively, with 8 bases between them. The CDR3 DNA is TGTGCCAGCAGTGTGGGCCAGTACGAGCAGTACTTC. It codes for CASSVGQYEQYF.

The rearrangement joins TRBV2 to TRBJ2-7; no clear D gene. Deletions cut 3 bases from V and 0 bases from J, with 3 bases between. The CDR3 covers 12 residues. Germline-derived CDR1 and CDR2 are SNHLY and FYNNEI. CDR3 in amino acids: CASSDHSYEQYF. The CDR3 DNA reads TGTGCCAGCAGTGACCACTCCTACGAGCAGTACTTC.

This clone has a single count. The chain carries TRBV6-5 and TRBJ1-5, with a tentative D call TRBD1 (5 bases). The germline CDR1 and CDR2 sequences are MNHEY and SVGAGI. Trimming cost V 6 bases and J 6 bases, with 15 bases left between them. The CDR3 has 14 residues. This CDR3 is CASSPTRASQPQHF. CDR3 nucleotides: TGTGCCAGCAGCCCGACCAGGGCGAGTCAGCCCCAGCATTTT.

This sequence joins TRBV7-2 and TRBJ2-1; 8 bases line up with TRBD2. This CDR3 spans 15 amino acids. Germline loops: CDR1 SGHTA, CDR2 FQGNSA. V trimming: 3 bases; J trimming: 5 bases; junction bases outside the gene matches: 6. The CDR3 coding sequence is TGTGCCAGCAGCTTTCCTAGCGGGTACAACAATGAGCAGTTCTTC. It specifies CASSFPSGYNNEQFF. Using reference TRBV7-2 and TRBJ2-1 for the parts outside the CDR3, the full variable domain is GAGVSQSPSNKVTEKGKDVELRCDPISGHTALYWYRQSLGQGLEFLIYFQGNSAPDKSGLPSDRFSAERTGGSVSTLTIQRTQQEDSAVYLCASSFPSGYNNEQFFGPGTRLTVL.

In its sample, this clone was seen a few times. V and J are TRBV6-4 and TRBJ2-1; no definite D call. The germline V gene encodes CDR1 MRHNA and CDR2 SNTAGT. V dropped 7 bases and J dropped 4 bases, with 17 bases sitting between them. CDR3 size: 15 residues. CDR3 residues: CASTSVVGIYNEQFF. The CDR3 DNA reads TGTGCCAGCACGAGCGTCGTTGGGATATACAATGAGCAGTTCTTC.

The chain employs TRBV6-4 and TRBJ1-1; TRBD1 might be the D (6 bases). V lost 2 bases and J 4 bases, leaving 14 bases between the germline ends. In germline, CDR1 is MRHNA, CDR2 SNTAGT. This CDR3 region has 15 residues. CDR3: CASSDTREGGTEAFF. CDR3 DNA sequence: TGTGCCAGCAGTGACACTAGGGAGGGGGGCACTGAAGCTTTCTTT.

The J gene is TRBJ1-1, the V gene TRBV10-3; D is possibly TRBD1 (5 bases). Per the germline V gene, CDR1 is ENHRY and CDR2 is SYGVKD. There are 12 residues in the CDR3. Trimming removed 5 bases at V and 8 bases at J, with 12 bases between. CDR3 coding DNA: TGTGCCATCAGTCCTACAGGTTCCGAAGCTTTCTTT. Its translation is CAISPTGSEAFF.

As concerns this clone: A read error may account for a junction end that differs from germline. V gene TRBV2 combines with J gene TRBJ1-6; TRBD1 agrees at 12 bases. There are 15 residues in the CDR3. Germline values: CDR1 SNHLY, CDR2 FYNNEI. This CDR3 is CVSSRDRGHNSPLHF. DNA of the CDR3: TGTGTCAGCAGTCGGGACAGGGGGCACAATTCACCCCTCCACTTT. Combining the CDR3 with reference TRBV2 and TRBJ1-6 gives the whole variable domain EPEVTQTPSHQVTQMGQEVILRCVPISNHLYFYWYRQILGQKVEFLVSFYNNEISEKSEIFDDQFSVERPDGSNFTLKIRSTKLEDSAMYFCVSSRDRGHNSPLHFGNGTRLTVT.

This clone was detected many times. This chain's CDR3 is CASSPTAGEYNEQFF. The CDR3 bases are TGTGCCAGCTCACCAACGGCGGGGGAGTACAATGAGCAGTTCTTC. The V call is TRBV18, the J call TRBJ2-1; 7 bases align to TRBD2. Per germline, CDR1 KGHSH and CDR2 LQKENI. V was clipped by 2 bases and J by 4 bases; unmatched bases: 5. The CDR3 is 15 residues long. Combining the CDR3 with reference TRBV18 and TRBJ2-1 gives the whole variable domain NAGVMQNPRHLVRRRGQEARLRCSPMKGHSHVYWYRQLPEEGLKFMVYLQKENIIDESGMPKERFSAEFPKEGPSILRIQQVVRGDSAAYFCASSPTAGEYNEQFFGPGTRLTVL.

The V gene is TRBV19, the J gene TRBJ2-7; TRBD2 agrees at 12 bases. The V and J ends lost 4 bases and 4 bases, in that order; junction bases with no gene match: 11. The CDR3 loop spans 17 amino acids. Germline-derived CDR1 and CDR2 are LNHDA and SQIVND (reference sequence). The CDR3 bases are TGTGCCAGTAGTAAACGGACTAGCGGGACCGCCGTATACGAGCAGTACTTC. Its translation: CASSKRTSGTAVYEQYF.

The chain has TRBV27 and TRBJ2-5, with 10 bases matching TRBD2. The CDR3 length is 15 residues. CDR1 is MNHEY and CDR2 is SMNVEV in the germline V gene (reference sequence). J lost 2 bases, V lost 6 bases, and 6 bases had no gene match. The CDR3 DNA sequence: TGTGCCAGCAGGGGGCTACTAGCGGGACAAGAGACCCAGTACTTC. Residues: CASRGLLAGQETQYF.

This clone has just one count. The V call is TRBV7-9, the J call TRBJ1-3; D is ambiguous. Germline CDR1 and CDR2: SEHNR and FQNEAQ (reference sequence). V lost 4 bases and J lost 1, with 8 bases in between. CDR3 length: 14 amino acids. The CDR3 loop reads CASSSLESGNTIYF. The CDR3 DNA reads as TGTGCCAGCAGCTCCCTGGAGTCTGGAAACACCATATATTTT.

This chain links TRBV7-2 with TRBJ1-2, with D maybe TRBD1 (6 bases). Germline values: CDR1 SGHTA, CDR2 FQGNSA. This CDR3 has 17 amino acids. V gave up 1 base and J gave up 0 bases, with 15 bases separating them. The CDR3 loop is CASSLDGGAGSNYGYTF. In DNA form, the CDR3 reads TGTGCCAGCAGCTTAGATGGGGGGGCAGGTTCTAACTATGGCTACACCTTC.

This rearrangement joins TRBV7-2 to TRBJ1-2; D may be TRBD1 (5 bases). V gave up 1 base and J gave up 8 bases, with 14 bases separating them. Germline V gene data show CDR1 as SGHTA and CDR2 as FQGNSA. CDR3 length equals 14 residues. DNA of the CDR3: TGTGCCAGCAGCTTAGGGGACGGGGGATGGGGCTACACCTTC. Translating it yields CASSLGDGGWGYTF.

The chain combines TRBV11-3 with TRBJ2-7; a possible D gene is TRBD1 (6 bases). The germline gives CDR1 SGHNT, CDR2 YENEEA. The CDR3 is 14 residues long. V was cut by 3 bases and J by 1 base, with 10 bases left in between. The CDR3 reads CASSLGDTSYEQYF. The DNA of the CDR3 is TGTGCCAGCAGCTTGGGGGACACATCCTACGAGCAGTACTTC.

The genes are TRBV28 and TRBJ1-5; 8 nucleotides agree with TRBD1. The CDR3 is 13 residues long. V shed 5 bases, J shed 5 bases, and the junction held 2 bases outside the gene matches. The germline gives CDR1 MDHEN, CDR2 SYDVKM. The CDR3 DNA sequence: TGTGCCAGCAGTAGACAGGGGTATCAGCCCCAGCATTTT. Amino acid sequence: CASSRQGYQPQHF.

The gene calls are TRBV6-5 and TRBJ1-5; D is unresolved. The CDR3 sequence is 13 residues long. Trimming pared 6 bases from V and 6 bases from J, leaving 12 bases between. Germline CDR1 reads MNHEY; CDR2 reads SVGAGI. The CDR3 nucleotides are TGTGCCAGCAGCGACGTCCTCGGTCAGCCCCAGCATTTT. This sequence encodes CASSDVLGQPQHF.

The chain employs TRBV11-3 and TRBJ2-1; perhaps TRBD1 as D (6 bases). V was shortened by 3 bases and J by 8 bases, with 32 bases between the two germline ends. Per the germline V gene, CDR1 is SGHNT and CDR2 is YENEEA. The CDR3 runs 20 residues. CDR3 in amino acids: CASSLGTSIINRARDDEQFF. The DNA of the CDR3 is TGTGCCAGCAGCTTGGGAACCTCAATTATAAACAGGGCCAGAGATGATGAGCAGTTCTTC.

The chain couples TRBV2 to TRBJ1-3; D may be TRBD1 (6 bases). CDR3 length: 14 amino acids. V lost 7 bases to trimming and J lost 0 bases, with 10 bases between them. CDR1 SNHLY and CDR2 FYNNEI come from the germline V gene. Written as DNA, the CDR3 is TGTGCCAGCACACAGGGATTCTCTGGAAACACCATATATTTT. It yields the protein CASTQGFSGNTIYF.

This clone came up once. This chain uses TRBV18 with TRBJ2-1, with no clear D. CDR1 is KGHSH, CDR2 LQKENI, per germline. Trimming took 3 bases from V and 7 from J, leaving 19 bases between them. The CDR3 has 16 residues. The CDR3 region is CASSPEYHAKGNEQFF. The CDR3, as DNA: TGTGCCAGCTCACCCGAATATCATGCAAAAGGTAATGAGCAGTTCTTC.

Only a few counts were recorded for this clone. This rearrangement joins TRBV19 to TRBJ1-1, with D uncertain. CDR3 size: 13 residues. Trimming took off 2 bases at V and 4 bases at J, with 8 bases between the two ends. Germline values: CDR1 LNHDA, CDR2 SQIVND (reference sequence). The CDR3 DNA sequence: TGTGCCAGTAGTATAAAAAGAGGCACTGAAGCTTTCTTT. It codes for CASSIKRGTEAFF.

The rearrangement links TRBV9 to TRBJ2-4; 9 bases agree with TRBD2. Trimming cost V 3 bases and J 1 base; bases outside gene matches: 5. Germline V gene sequence: CDR1 SGDLS, CDR2 YYNGEE. The CDR3 contains 16 residues. CDR3 protein: CASSGLADVAKNIQYF. As DNA, the CDR3 is TGTGCCAGCAGCGGACTAGCGGACGTGGCCAAAAACATTCAGTACTTC.

This chain links TRBV6-2 or TRBV6-3 with TRBJ1-2; TRBD1 agrees at 8 bases. This CDR3 has 15 residues. V dropped 4 bases and J dropped 2; count of bases not matched to a gene: 6. Germline V lookup: CDR1 MNHEY, CDR2 SVGEGT. The CDR3 nucleotides read TGTGCCAGCAGTTCCAGGACAGGGATGAACTATGGCTACACCTTC. This codes for CASSSRTGMNYGYTF.

This clone was observed a few times. V is TRBV19 and J is TRBJ2-1, with 10 bases lining up with TRBD2. V lost 3 bases to trimming and J lost 4 bases; unmatched junction nucleotides: 3. The CDR3 contains 15 residues. Germline CDR1 LNHDA, CDR2 SQIVND (reference sequence). DNA of the CDR3: TGTGCCAGTAGTATCTTACTAGCGGGGTACAATGAGCAGTTCTTC. Amino acids: CASSILLAGYNEQFF. Full variable domain (missing parts from reference TRBV19 and TRBJ2-1): DGGITQSPKYLFRKEGQNVTLSCEQNLNHDAMYWYRQDPGQGLRLIYYSQIVNDFQKGDIAEGYSVSREKKESFPLTVTSAQKNPTAFYLCASSILLAGYNEQFFGPGTRLTVL.

The V and J genes are TRBV6-2 or TRBV6-3 and TRBJ1-1, with D unresolved. CDR3 length: 14 amino acids. V lost 3 bases to trimming and J lost 1 base, with 9 bases between them. Looked up from germline, CDR1 is MNHEY and CDR2 is SVGEGT. This CDR3 reads CASSYLEPNTEAFF. The CDR3 DNA follows: TGTGCCAGCAGTTATCTGGAACCGAACACTGAAGCTTTCTTT.

This clone was seen a handful of times. This rearrangement joins TRBV10-2 to TRBJ1-2, with 7 positions matching TRBD1. V was pared by 7 bases and J by 2 bases, with 13 bases of the junction left unmatched. CDR3 size: 16 residues. The germline gives CDR1 WSHSY, CDR2 SAAADI. The CDR3 spells CASNSAGTAQNYGYTF. CDR3 nucleotide sequence: TGCGCCAGCAACTCCGCCGGGACAGCCCAGAACTATGGCTACACCTTC.

V and J are TRBV5-4 and TRBJ2-7; 8 bases align to TRBD2. Germline values: CDR1 SGHNT, CDR2 YYREEE (reference sequence). This CDR3 is 15 amino acids long. V was pared by 9 bases and J by 0 bases, with 11 bases of the junction left unmatched. CDR3 region: CATLAGGGSSYEQYF. As DNA, the CDR3 is TGTGCCACCCTCGCGGGGGGCGGGAGCTCCTACGAGCAGTACTTC.

The chain is built from TRBV27 and TRBJ1-5; D is unresolved. Germline CDR1 reads MNHEY; CDR2 reads SMNVEV (reference sequence). V lost 3 bases, J lost 8 bases, and 11 bases lay in between. The CDR3 is 13 residues long. The CDR3 coding sequence is TGTGCCAGCAGTTTCCTTGAAGGCGAGCCCCAGCATTTT. The encoded protein is CASSFLEGEPQHF.

The V call is TRBV28, the J call TRBJ1-4, with 7 bases identical to TRBD1. This CDR3 is 14 amino acids long. V trimming: 6 bases; J trimming: 5 bases; junction bases outside the gene matches: 6. The V gene's germline CDR1 is MDHEN and CDR2 SYDVKM. This CDR3 reads CASSQTGLNEKLFF. DNA of the CDR3: TGTGCCAGCAGCCAGACAGGGCTAAATGAAAAACTGTTTTTT.

The rearrangement links TRBV6-5 to TRBJ1-1; 8 bases are a match to TRBD1. CDR3 size: 15 residues. The J segment lost 0 bases and the V segment lost 7 bases, leaving 7 bases of the junction unmatched. From germline, CDR1 is MNHEY and CDR2 SVGAGI. CDR3 region: CASIHQGAMNTEAFF. In nucleotides, the CDR3 is TGTGCCAGCATTCACCAGGGGGCTATGAACACTGAAGCTTTCTTT.

V usage is TRBV1 and J usage is TRBJ2-2; the D call in the table, TRBD2, was not verified against the DNA. TRBV1 is tagged as a pseudogene. CDR3 size: 18 residues. CDR3 amino acids: CTSSLHPGTGVKAGELFF. CDR3 nucleotides: TGCACCAGCAGCCTACATCCCGGGACTGGGGTCAAAGCCGGGGAGCTGTTTTTT.